The present TCR beta chain was sequenced within a study of blood T cell repertoires in COVID-19. The ends were cut back, 0 bases at V and 4 bases at J, with 7 bases in the middle. CDR3 length: 13 amino acids. Looked up from germline, CDR1 is SGHNT and CDR2 is YYREEE (reference sequence). Measured with immunoSEQ multiplex PCR; TCRdb has only the in-frame clones, and not every one. The table includes roughly 250,000 clones, more than 75% detected once. Adults between roughly 18 and 95 years of age took part from more than 20 US areas. Participants reported their clinical history, and cohort assignment relied on those reports. Recovery meant two consecutive negative NP/OP PCR tests, professional clearance, or resolved symptoms.

This chain joins TRBV5-4 and TRBJ1-2; the D gene is possibly TRBD1 (6 bases). This sequence was found in a woman between 50 and 59 years old who had recovered from COVID-19. The sequencing input was PBMCs or T cells enriched from blood (not recorded which). The DNA of the CDR3 is TGTGCCAGCAGCTTGGACAGGGCCTATGGCTACACCTTC. Amino acid sequence: CASSLDRAYGYTF.